This entry lists 27 T cell receptor beta chains sequenced from one sample in a study of molecular identifiers for immune sequencing clone quantification. TCRdb analysed the PCR reads with MiXCR anew, one entry per CDR3 protein. The sample yields about 510,000 distinct CDR3 sequences, about 25% seen once. Sequences were obtained from naive CD8+ T cells from blood, with Jurkat cell RNA spiked in. Indicated subset: FACS-sorted CD8+CD4-CCR7+CD45RA+ naive T cells. These TCRs come from a human donor in good health. Some libraries in this study had Jurkat cell RNA spiked in.

The chain uses TRBV28 and TRBJ1-6; 7 bases match TRBD1. The V gene's germline CDR1 is MDHEN and CDR2 SYDVKM. The junction had 7 bases not matched to a gene; V was cut back by 5 bases and J by 0 bases. The CDR3 extends over 17 amino acids. The DNA for the CDR3 is TGTGCCAGCAGTATCAGACAGGGACGCTCCTATAATTCACCCCTCCACTTT. Translation gives CASSIRQGRSYNSPLHF.

With respect to this clonotype: A read error may explain this, as a much larger clone is one base away. The conserved final phenylalanine or tryptophan is absent from the CDR3, which likely points to a read error. J is TRBJ1-1 and V is TRBV2; TRBD1 matches 8 bases. The germline CDR1 and CDR2 sequences are SNHLY and FYNNEI. V shed 1 base and J 3 bases; nucleotides not matched to a gene: 7. CDR3 length: 16 residues. The CDR3 DNA reads as TGTGCCAGCAGTGAAGGGGTAAGACAGGGGTACACTGAAGCTTTCTCT. Its translation is CASSEGVRQGYTEAFS.

This clonotype was recorded at least ten times. The chain couples TRBV7-6 to TRBJ2-7; D is perhaps TRBD2 (5 bases). This CDR3 comprises 14 residues. Germline V CDR1 and CDR2: SGHVS, FNYEAQ. Trimming took 3 bases from V and 3 from J, leaving 12 bases between them. The CDR3 loop reads CASSLGGYSYEQYF. CDR3 coding DNA: TGTGCCAGCAGCTTGGGCGGGTATAGCTACGAGCAGTACTTC.

The rearrangement links TRBV11-3 to TRBJ2-3; D not resolved. Germline CDR1 SGHNT, CDR2 YENEEA. The CDR3 covers 15 residues. V lost 0 bases, J lost 4 bases, and 11 bases lay in between. CDR3 region: CASSLDFLRSDTQYF. The DNA of the CDR3 is TGTGCCAGCAGCTTAGATTTCCTGAGGTCAGATACGCAGTATTTT.

This clonotype was seen a handful of times. The chain employs TRBV7-3 and TRBJ2-1; TRBD2 is a possible D gene (5 bases). CDR3 length: 14 amino acids. Trimming took off 1 base at V and 5 bases at J, with 9 bases between the two ends. Germline loops: CDR1 SGHTA, CDR2 FQGTGA. The CDR3 is CASSLKFGDNEQFF. CDR3 sequence (DNA): TGTGCCAGCAGCTTAAAGTTCGGGGACAATGAGCAGTTCTTC.

Concerning this clonotype itself: Just one base apart from a much larger clone, this may be a read error. The V call is TRBV7-9, the J call TRBJ1-4; D remains ambiguous. Germline V gene lookup returns CDR1 SEHNR and CDR2 FQNEAQ (reference sequence). The CDR3 consists of 14 residues. With 0 bases removed from V and 8 bases from J, the gap between germline ends came to 10 bases. This chain's CDR3 is CASSLAHSGEKLFF. Written as DNA, the CDR3 is TGTGCCAGCAGCTTAGCCCACTCCGGGGAAAAACTGTTTTTT.

The table lists this clonotype with a few counts. The chain uses TRBV27 and TRBJ1-1; no definite D call. V was clipped by 6 bases and J by 1 base, with 6 bases between them. Germline V CDR1 and CDR2: MNHEY, SMNVEV (reference sequence). CDR3 length equals 12 residues. The CDR3 here is CASRHSNTEAFF. The CDR3, as DNA: TGTGCCAGCAGACATTCGAACACTGAAGCTTTCTTT.

V and J are TRBV9 and TRBJ2-3; no clear D. With 1 base removed from V and 1 base from J, the gap between germline ends came to 10 bases. The CDR3 totals 15 residues. The germline V gene encodes CDR1 SGDLS and CDR2 YYNGEE. DNA for the CDR3: TGTGCCAGCAGCGTATCCTTGGAAGGCACAGATACGCAGTATTTT. Its protein product is CASSVSLEGTDTQYF.

As regards this clonotype: It is likely a read error, because the conserved phenylalanine at the end of the CDR3 is missing. The V call is TRBV7-9, the J call TRBJ2-3; no clear D gene. From germline, CDR1 is SEHNR and CDR2 FQNEAQ (reference sequence). This CDR3 is 13 amino acids long. The V end lost 7 bases, the J end lost 5 bases, and 13 bases lay between the germline ends. This chain's CDR3 is CASNTEVGDTQYV. The CDR3 DNA is TGTGCCAGCAACACCGAAGTGGGAGATACGCAGTATGTT.

Regarding this clonotype: A read error may produce the germline difference seen at one junction end. The CDR3 sequence: CTSSTSGVSYEQYF. The CDR3 DNA reads as TGTACCAGTAGTACTAGCGGGGTCTCCTACGAGCAGTACTTC. This chain links TRBV19 with TRBJ2-7; 10 bases fit TRBD2. The CDR3 is 14 amino acids. CDR1 and CDR2 from the germline V gene are LNHDA and SQIVND (reference sequence).

The CDR3 sequence: CASRSLGHEQFF. CDR3 DNA sequence: TGTGCCAGCAGGTCTCTCGGCCATGAGCAGTTCTTC. V and J are TRBV12-3 or TRBV12-4 and TRBJ2-1; D not resolved. This CDR3 has 12 residues. Trimming left V 6 bases short and J 8 bases short, with 11 bases between.

The gene calls are TRBV20-1 and TRBJ2-7; tentatively, D is TRBD2 (7 bases). V was trimmed by 0 bases and J by 2 bases, leaving 14 bases between them. The CDR3 extends over 15 amino acids. CDR1 is DFQATT and CDR2 is SNEGSKA in the germline V gene (reference sequence). CDR3 sequence (DNA): TGCAGTGCTAGAGAACAGGGCCGGGAGGCCTACGAGCAGTACTTC. It yields the protein CSAREQGREAYEQYF.

There are a few counts of this clonotype. The V and J genes are TRBV9 and TRBJ2-3, with TRBD1 identical over 7 bases. With V trimmed by 2 bases and J by 6 bases, 12 bases remained unmatched. CDR1 SGDLS and CDR2 YYNGEE come from the germline V gene. CDR3 length equals 16 residues. The CDR3 DNA reads TGTGCCAGCAGCGTGTTGGAGACAGGGTTTTTCGATACGCAGTATTTT. Its translation: CASSVLETGFFDTQYF.

In its sample, this clonotype was seen a few times. The V gene is TRBV12-3 or TRBV12-4, the J gene TRBJ1-1; tentatively, D is TRBD1 (5 bases). This CDR3 comprises 13 residues. V was shortened by 6 bases and J by 6 bases, with 14 bases between the two germline ends. The CDR3 spells CASSPRGTPEAFF. Here the CDR3 DNA reads TGTGCCAGCAGCCCCCGGGGGACCCCTGAAGCTTTCTTT.

Concerning this clonotype: At one end the junction does not follow the germline gene, possibly because of a read error. The chain uses TRBV12-3 or TRBV12-4 and TRBJ1-1, with D possibly being TRBD1 (5 bases). The CDR3 has 12 residues. CDR3 residues: CASSPGGTEALF. The DNA for the CDR3 is TGTGCCAGCAGTCCCGGGGGGACTGAAGCTCTCTTT.

As for this clonotype: This could be a read error, since a much larger clone is one nucleotide away. The conserved phenylalanine or tryptophan normally closing the CDR3 is absent here, so this likely arose from a read error. The rearrangement joins TRBV4-3 to TRBJ1-1; 8 positions match TRBD1. The germline V gene has CDR1 LGHNA and CDR2 YSLEER. With 0 bases clipped from V and 9 bases from J, the junction kept 6 bases outside the gene matches. The CDR3 consists of 14 residues. In nucleotides, the CDR3 is TGCGCCAGCAGCCAAGATGGGACAGGAGATAAAGCTTTCTCT. Translating gives CASSQDGTGDKAFS.

The chain links TRBV12-3 or TRBV12-4 to TRBJ2-1, with D perhaps given as TRBD1 or TRBD2 (5 bases each). The CDR3 is 14 residues long. Trimming removed 6 bases at V and 8 bases at J, with 17 bases between. Here the CDR3 DNA reads TGTGCCAGCAGCTCCGAGGGGTGGGGGTATGAGCAGTTCTTC. It specifies CASSSEGWGYEQFF.

The rearrangement joins TRBV19 to TRBJ1-5, with D possibly TRBD1 on 6 matching bases. Germline V lookup: CDR1 LNHDA, CDR2 SQIVND (reference sequence). The CDR3 is made up of 14 amino acids. Trimming shortened V by 2 bases and J by 6 bases, and 11 bases separated the two germline ends. CDR3 nucleotides: TGTGCCAGTAGTATATCCACAGGGCCTCAGCCCCAGCATTTT. It is translated as CASSISTGPQPQHF.

This clonotype was found a few times. The V gene is TRBV4-1, the J gene TRBJ1-6, with D possibly matching TRBD1 (5 bases). The CDR3 spans 15 residues. V was shortened by 9 bases and J by 8 bases, with 20 bases between the two germline ends. Looked up from germline, CDR1 is MGHRA and CDR2 is YSYEKL. CDR3 DNA sequence: TGCGCCAGTAGTTTCATAGGACCACAGGATTCACCCCTCCACTTT. It is translated as CASSFIGPQDSPLHF.

Note on this clonotype: One end of the junction is discordant with germline, which a read error may explain. V usage is TRBV7-6 and J usage is TRBJ2-5, with D possibly matching TRBD2 (6 bases). The CDR3 runs to 12 residues. CDR1 and CDR2 (germline): SGHVS, FNYEAQ. CDR3 region: CASSLARETQSF. Written as DNA, the CDR3 is TGTGCCAGCAGTTTGGCCCGGGAGACCCAGTCCTTC. The full variable domain, with the rest looked up from reference TRBV7-6 and TRBJ2-5, is GAGVSQSPRYKVTKRGQDVALRCDPISGHVSLYWYRQALGQGPEFLTYFNYEAQQDKSGLPNDRFSAERPEGSISTLTIQRTEQRDSAMYRCASSLARETQSFGPGTRLLVL.

The J gene is TRBJ1-6, the V gene TRBV27; D uncertain. The CDR3 contains 16 residues. Per the germline V gene, CDR1 is MNHEY and CDR2 is SMNVEV (reference sequence). Trimming removed 4 bases at V and 10 bases at J, with 20 bases between. The CDR3 region is CASSSVLDPVSSPLHF. The CDR3 DNA sequence: TGTGCCAGCAGTTCAGTACTGGATCCGGTTAGCTCACCCCTCCACTTT.

The rearrangement joins TRBV19 to TRBJ2-3; D not resolved. Germline CDR1 is LNHDA and CDR2 is SQIVND (reference sequence). Trimming left V 3 bases short and J 1 base short, with 8 bases between. The CDR3 runs 14 residues. CDR3 region: CASSMGIGTDTQYF. CDR3 bases: TGTGCCAGTAGTATGGGGATCGGCACAGATACGCAGTATTTT.

This clonotype has at least ten counts. The chain uses TRBV9 and TRBJ2-6, with 7 bases identical to TRBD2. CDR1 is SGDLS, CDR2 YYNGEE, per germline. With 4 bases clipped from V and 2 bases from J, the junction kept 9 bases outside the gene matches. The CDR3 runs to 17 residues. As DNA, the CDR3 is TGTGCCAGCAGCTTGGATGGGAGGGGTCCTGGGGCCAACGTCCTGACTTTC. It translates to CASSLDGRGPGANVLTF.

The rearrangement uses TRBV19 and TRBJ1-5; perhaps TRBD1 as D (5 bases). The CDR3 has 15 residues. The V end lost 7 bases, the J end lost 1 base, and 14 bases lay between the germline ends. From germline, CDR1 is LNHDA and CDR2 SQIVND (reference sequence). DNA for the CDR3: TGTGCCAGTACTATGAGGGGTACGAGCAATCAGCCCCAGCATTTT. Its protein is CASTMRGTSNQPQHF.

This clonotype has more than one count but fewer than ten. The CDR3 loop reads CASSQEQGINTEAFF. In nucleotides, the CDR3 is TGCGCCAGCAGCCAAGAACAGGGGATTAACACTGAAGCTTTCTTT. The V gene is TRBV4-1, the J gene TRBJ1-1, with 7 bases that match TRBD1. The germline V gene has CDR1 MGHRA and CDR2 YSYEKL. The CDR3 spans 15 residues. V was pared by 0 bases and J by 2 bases, with 3 bases of the junction left unmatched.

This clonotype showed up many times. The chain couples TRBV6-5 to TRBJ2-1; D call uncertain. The CDR3 sequence is 12 residues long. CDR1 is MNHEY, CDR2 SVGAGI, per germline. V lost 7 bases and J 10 bases, leaving 14 bases between the germline ends. This CDR3 reads CASNDGTWEQFF. The CDR3 DNA is TGTGCCAGCAACGATGGCACTTGGGAGCAGTTCTTC.

The V and J genes are TRBV7-2 and TRBJ1-6, with TRBD1 as a possible D gene (6 bases). The CDR3 is made up of 18 amino acids. Trimming removed 0 bases from V and 5 bases from J, with 17 bases in between. Germline V gene lookup returns CDR1 SGHTA and CDR2 FQGNSA. The CDR3 loop is CASSLAALFGQHNSPLHF. Here the CDR3 DNA reads TGTGCCAGCAGCTTAGCGGCCCTTTTTGGACAGCATAATTCACCCCTCCACTTT.